This entry lists 18 T cell receptor beta chains sequenced from one sample in a study of molecular identifiers for immune sequencing clone quantification. TCRdb reanalysed the PCR reads using MiXCR and keeps one entry per CDR3 protein. There are about half a million distinct CDR3 sequences in the sample; about 25% occur only once, and approximately 0.76% lies in the top ten. Sequenced sample: naive CD8+ T cells from blood, with Jurkat cell RNA spiked in. As to subset: FACS-sorted CD8+CD4-CCR7+CD45RA+ naive T cells. The receptors originated from a human donor in good health. Some libraries in this study had Jurkat cell RNA spiked in.

J is TRBJ1-3 and V is TRBV20-1, with 8 bases aligning to TRBD1. V shed 1 base, J shed 1 base, and the junction held 6 bases outside the gene matches. Germline lookup yields CDR1 DFQATT and CDR2 SNEGSKA (reference sequence). This CDR3 has 16 residues. As DNA, the CDR3 is TGCAGTGCTAGAGCAGGACAGGGCTTATCTGGAAACACCATATATTTT. Translated, it gives CSARAGQGLSGNTIYF.

This clonotype was found a few times. This chain uses TRBV27 with TRBJ1-2, with TRBD1 matching over 8 bases. The CDR3 has 14 amino acids. The germline CDR1 and CDR2 sequences are MNHEY and SMNVEV (reference sequence). Losses at the gene ends were 4 bases for V and 8 bases for J; bases not matched to a gene: 9. For the CDR3, the DNA is TGTGCCAGCAGTTCCGCATCAGGGGGCGTCGGCTACACCTTC. It yields the protein CASSSASGGVGYTF.

The chain uses TRBV19 and TRBJ2-7; 8 positions match TRBD2. From germline, CDR1 is LNHDA and CDR2 SQIVND (reference sequence). The length of the CDR3 is 13 residues. Trimming removed 8 bases from V and 2 bases from J; junction bases left unmatched: 5. The CDR3 reads CASFDSGTYEQYF. The CDR3, as DNA: TGTGCCAGTTTTGATAGCGGGACCTACGAGCAGTACTTC. The whole variable domain, remainder taken from reference TRBV19 and TRBJ2-7, is DGGITQSPKYLFRKEGQNVTLSCEQNLNHDAMYWYRQDPGQGLRLIYYSQIVNDFQKGDIAEGYSVSREKKESFPLTVTSAQKNPTAFYLCASFDSGTYEQYFGPGTRLTVT.

This clonotype was recorded only once. This could be a read error, since a much larger clone is one nucleotide away. The chain links TRBV12-3 or TRBV12-4 to TRBJ2-3; 11 positions match TRBD1. CDR3 length: 15 residues. CDR3 region: CASSPRTGGIDTQCF. CDR3 in DNA: TGTGCCAGCAGTCCGCGGACAGGGGGCATTGATACGCAGTGTTTT.

This clonotype was seen many times. The chain has TRBV2 and TRBJ2-5; no clear D. CDR3 length: 16 amino acids. V was shortened by 3 bases and J by 0 bases, with 14 bases between the two germline ends. Per germline, CDR1 SNHLY and CDR2 FYNNEI. CDR3 bases: TGTGCCAGCAGTGATTTTCCTAGTGACTACCAAGAGACCCAGTACTTC. This encodes CASSDFPSDYQETQYF. The whole variable domain, remainder taken from reference TRBV2 and TRBJ2-5, is EPEVTQTPSHQVTQMGQEVILRCVPISNHLYFYWYRQILGQKVEFLVSFYNNEISEKSEIFDDQFSVERPDGSNFTLKIRSTKLEDSAMYFCASSDFPSDYQETQYFGPGTRLLVL.

The sample holds a few counts of this clonotype. One junction end disagrees with the germline gene, perhaps due to a read error. J is TRBJ2-3 and V is TRBV10-3, with 9 bases aligning to TRBD2. CDR1 and CDR2 (germline): ENHRY, SYGVKD. The CDR3 totals 15 residues. DNA for the CDR3: TGTGCCCTCAGTGGGGCGGGGGGGCCTCAAGATACGCAGTATTTT. This translates into CALSGAGGPQDTQYF.

This clonotype has a handful of counts. The chain recombines TRBV27 with TRBJ2-2; 8 bases are shared with TRBD2. CDR3 size: 15 residues. Trimming removed 4 bases from V and 4 bases from J; junction bases left unmatched: 5. The V gene's germline CDR1 is MNHEY and CDR2 SMNVEV (reference sequence). As DNA, the CDR3 is TGTGCCAGCAGTTCCGGGACTAGTAGCACCGGGGAGCTGTTTTTT. Amino acid sequence: CASSSGTSSTGELFF.

The chain carries TRBV7-6 and TRBJ1-4; 9 bases line up with TRBD1. The J segment lost 7 bases and the V segment lost 5 bases, leaving 8 bases of the junction unmatched. This CDR3 region has 15 residues. From germline, CDR1 is SGHVS and CDR2 FNYEAQ. The chain's CDR3 is CASSQRQGGGEKLFF. CDR3 nucleotides: TGTGCCAGCAGCCAAAGACAGGGGGGAGGTGAAAAACTGTTTTTT.

The chain has TRBV11-2 and TRBJ1-2; D ambiguous. V was trimmed by 0 bases and J by 4 bases, leaving 18 bases between them. The CDR3 runs 17 residues. Germline CDR1 SGHAT, CDR2 FQNNGV. The CDR3 region has the DNA TGTGCCAGCAGCTTAGAAACGTGGGCAGCCTTAGGCTATGGCTACACCTTC. Its translation is CASSLETWAALGYGYTF.

In its sample, this clonotype was seen a few times. J is TRBJ2-7 and V is TRBV5-3; 8 nucleotides match TRBD1. TRBV5-3 is an ORF for which the function is uncertain. Trimming removed 8 bases from V and 6 bases from J; junction bases left unmatched: 10. The CDR3 loop spans 13 amino acids. The CDR3 protein is CASSLRQGPEQYF. In DNA form, the CDR3 reads TGTGCCAGCAGTTTAAGACAGGGGCCCGAGCAGTACTTC.

This chain joins TRBV19 and TRBJ1-5; TRBD1 aligns across 7 bases. V was clipped by 4 bases and J by 0 bases; unmatched bases: 6. This CDR3 has 16 residues. Germline V CDR1 and CDR2: LNHDA, SQIVND (reference sequence). The CDR3 DNA reads as TGTGCCAGTAGTAGGACAGGCGAACATAGCAATCAGCCCCAGCATTTT. Translated: CASSRTGEHSNQPQHF.

This clonotype came up a few times. The chain uses TRBV6-5 and TRBJ2-1, with D uncertain. The germline V and J ends were trimmed by 0 bases and 4 bases, with 7 bases remaining between them. The V gene's germline CDR1 is MNHEY and CDR2 SVGAGI. The CDR3 is 14 residues long. In nucleotides, the CDR3 is TGTGCCAGCAGTTACTCGGTTCTATACAATGAGCAGTTCTTC. Amino acids: CASSYSVLYNEQFF.

A word on this clonotype: A much larger clone sits a single nucleotide away, making a read error possible. The V and J genes are TRBV10-3 and TRBJ2-3; a possible D gene is TRBD2 (7 bases). Trimming removed 8 bases from V and 4 bases from J, with 10 bases in between. The CDR3 runs to 12 residues. Germline CDR1 reads ENHRY; CDR2 reads SYGVKD. The CDR3, as DNA: TGTGCCATCGCGGGGGCCGCAGATACGCAGTATTTT. It encodes CAIAGAADTQYF.

With regard to this clonotype: A read error is possible here, since a much larger clone lies one base away. The chain uses TRBV14 and TRBJ1-1; D call uncertain. There are 13 residues in the CDR3. V lost 3 bases to trimming and J lost 4 bases, with 9 bases between them. Germline V gene lookup returns CDR1 SGHDN and CDR2 FVKESK. Written as DNA, the CDR3 is TGTGCCAGCAGCCACCCGCCCGGCACTGAAGCTTTCTTT. It encodes CASSHPPGTEAFF. The whole variable domain, remainder taken from reference TRBV14 and TRBJ1-1, is EAGVTQFPSHSVIEKGQTVTLRCDPISGHDNLYWYRRVMGKEIKFLLHFVKESKQDESGMPNNRFLAERTGGTYSTLKVQPAELEDSGVYFCASSHPPGTEAFFGQGTRLTVV.

In its sample, this clonotype was seen a few times. The chain uses TRBV2 and TRBJ2-7; 9 bases are shared with TRBD1. This CDR3 spans 16 amino acids. J lost 5 bases, V lost 4 bases, and 12 bases had no gene match. Germline CDR1 SNHLY, CDR2 FYNNEI. The DNA for the CDR3 is TGTGCCAGCAGTGGAAGGTGGGACAGGGTTGACGACGAGCAGTACTTC. Its protein product is CASSGRWDRVDDEQYF.

This clonotype has more than one count but fewer than ten. In DNA form, the CDR3 reads TGTGCCAGCAGCTTCTGGCAGGGGATCCACGAGCAGTACTTC. Translation gives CASSFWQGIHEQYF. The rearrangement joins TRBV5-6 to TRBJ2-7; the D gene is possibly TRBD1 (6 bases). V gave up 2 bases and J gave up 5 bases, with 14 bases separating them. CDR3 length: 14 amino acids. Germline loops: CDR1 SGHDT, CDR2 YYEEEE.

The gene calls are TRBV7-6 and TRBJ2-7, with a possible D match to TRBD1 (5 bases). The V gene's germline CDR1 is SGHVS and CDR2 FNYEAQ. The V end was cut by 1 base, the J end by 4 bases, with 14 bases between. This CDR3 is built from 15 residues. CDR3 in amino acids: CASSLDLTEQYEQYF. CDR3 in DNA: TGTGCCAGCAGCTTAGACCTGACAGAGCAGTACGAGCAGTACTTC.

This clonotype has a count of ten or more. The chain combines TRBV27 with TRBJ1-5, with D uncertain. The V and J ends lost 0 bases and 2 bases respectively, with 8 bases between them. This CDR3 is built from 15 residues. Germline V lookup: CDR1 MNHEY, CDR2 SMNVEV (reference sequence). CDR3 loop: CASSLSIQRNQPQHF. DNA of the CDR3: TGTGCCAGCAGTTTATCTATACAGCGCAATCAGCCCCAGCATTTT.